The source of this TCR beta chain is a study of response to subunit inactivated influenza vaccine. Study conclusions and caveats: There was a suggestion from the authors that each seasonal influenza vaccination recruits few new T cells.

This clonotype was detected only a few times. What it binds is not known. The V gene's germline CDR1 is SQVTM and CDR2 ANQGSEA. The length of the CDR3 is 16 residues. Deletions cut 0 bases from V and 3 bases from J, with 16 bases between. MiXCR, applied by TCRdb to the RT-PCR reads, yields one record per CDR3 protein. The sample carries 170,000 or so distinct CDR3 sequences, approximately 12% recorded once. This clonotype originated in a man aged 45 to 70 who received an inactivated influenza vaccine. The sequenced sample was CD8+ T cells sorted from PBMCs, obtained around 25 months after vaccination. V is TRBV29-1 and J is TRBJ2-3, with D tentatively TRBD2 (6 bases). The CDR3 DNA sequence: TGCAGCGTTGAAGATGGGAGTCGGGGGTCGACAGATACGCAGTATTTT. This encodes CSVEDGSRGSTDTQYF.